What follows is one T cell receptor (beta chain) and its context. Its specificity is not known. These data belong to a study of T cell repertoires in cytomegalovirus infection. In the study overall: Evidence of both CMV infection and a matching HLA type came from public TCR beta signatures.

TCRdb reprocessed the reads with MiXCR, giving one entry per CDR3 protein. The table has fewer than 250,000 distinct CDR3 sequences, roughly 12% seen once. The study's findings and limits: The study found HLA-C-restricted CMV-specific TCR beta clonotypes dominating the ex vivo response. Pooled public TCR beta family frequency picked out CMV carriers with the relevant HLA.

Germline V gene sequence: CDR1 LNHDA, CDR2 SQIVND (reference sequence). The CDR3 has 16 amino acids. The V and J ends lost 3 bases and 2 bases, in that order; junction bases with no gene match: 5. The chain has TRBV19 and TRBJ2-1; 9 bases line up with TRBD2. The origin of this receptor is a human donor in good health (CMV status not recorded). Some clones in this sample may be carry-over from other donors' samples. Sequencing was done on a sample of PBMCs. In DNA form, the CDR3 reads TGTGCCAGTAGTATCCCCGGGACTAGCCCCTACAATGAGCAGTTCTTC. It codes for CASSIPGTSPYNEQFF.